This T cell receptor (beta chain) derives from a study of metastatic and nonmetastatic thyroid tumors. In the study's own analysis: Across clinicopathological groups, CDR3 differences served as the basis for building a distant-metastasis classifier for papillary thyroid cancer. TCRdb reanalyzed the PCR reads via MiXCR. The authors' filters were not applied to this entry. Of approximately 11,000 clones detected, 25% to 35% appear once; the ten largest clones hold roughly a tenth. All patients were untreated before thyroid surgery. The CDR3 sequence is 16 residues long. With 0 bases clipped from V and 1 base from J, the junction kept 4 bases outside the gene matches. CDR1 is SGHRS and CDR2 is YFSETQ in the germline V gene.

The material sequenced was tumor tissue. The sequence was collected from a male donor with papillary thyroid cancer or a benign thyroid nodule (not recorded which). Some clones in this sample may be carry-over from other donors' samples. The rearrangement uses TRBV5-1 and TRBJ2-3; 8 bases map to TRBD1. The CDR3 sequence: CASSLEQGARTDTQYF. In nucleotides, the CDR3 is TGCGCCAGCAGCTTGGAGCAGGGGGCGCGCACAGATACGCAGTATTTT. Variable domain in full (rest from reference TRBV5-1 and TRBJ2-3): KAGVTQTPRYLIKTRGQQVTLSCSPISGHRSVSWYQQTPGQGLQFLFEYFSETQRNKGNFPGRFSGRQFSNSRSEMNVSTLELGDSALYLCASSLEQGARTDTQYFGPGTRLTVL.